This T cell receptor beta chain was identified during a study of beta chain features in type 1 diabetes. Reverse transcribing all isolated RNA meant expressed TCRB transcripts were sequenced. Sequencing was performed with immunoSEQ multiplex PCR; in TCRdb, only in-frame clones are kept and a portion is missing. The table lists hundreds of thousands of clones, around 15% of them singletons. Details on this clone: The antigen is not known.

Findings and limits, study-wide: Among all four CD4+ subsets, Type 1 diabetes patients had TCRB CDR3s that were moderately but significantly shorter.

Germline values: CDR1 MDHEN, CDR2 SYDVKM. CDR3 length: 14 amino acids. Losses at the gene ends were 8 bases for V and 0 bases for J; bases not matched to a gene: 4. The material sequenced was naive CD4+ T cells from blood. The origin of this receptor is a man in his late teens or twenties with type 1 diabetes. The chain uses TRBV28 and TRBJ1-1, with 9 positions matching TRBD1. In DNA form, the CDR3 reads TGTGCCAGCCATACAGGGGGCATGAACACTGAAGCTTTCTTT. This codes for CASHTGGMNTEAFF.